Below, 16 T cell receptor beta chains from the same sample are listed, as sequenced in a study of early T cells in non-severe SARS-CoV-2 infection. MiXCR, applied by TCRdb to the 5' RACE reads, yields one record per CDR3 protein. The repertoire includes around 44,000 distinct CDR3 sequences, 8.5% to 10% of them detected once, and roughly 8.3% sits in the top ten. Sequencing was performed on whole blood. These receptor sequences come from an adult who was a healthcare worker with PCR-confirmed SARS-CoV-2 infection or an uninfected control (not recorded which).

There are a few counts of this clonotype. This chain connects TRBV6-5 to TRBJ2-6; 8 nucleotides match TRBD1. The CDR3 runs to 15 residues. Germline V gives CDR1 MNHEY, CDR2 SVGAGI. J was trimmed by 5 bases and V by 5 bases; bases with no gene match: 5. The CDR3 bases are TGTGCCAGCAGTCACGACAGGGGACGGGCCAACGTCCTGACTTTC. This sequence encodes CASSHDRGRANVLTF.

This clonotype was seen many times. The J gene is TRBJ1-2, the V gene TRBV7-6; possible D gene TRBD1, 5 bases. The CDR3 spans 14 residues. CDR1 is SGHVS, CDR2 FNYEAQ, per germline. V lost 0 bases to trimming and J lost 7 bases, with 12 bases between them. Here the CDR3 DNA reads TGTGCCAGCAGCTTAGCCGGCGGGGGTTCTGGCTACACCTTC. This gives the protein CASSLAGGGSGYTF.

This clonotype was recorded a few times. The chain is built from TRBV18 and TRBJ1-4, with 10 bases fitting TRBD1. The CDR3 contains 19 residues. Germline V CDR1 and CDR2: KGHSH, LQKENI. After removal of 0 bases from V and 8 bases from J, the junction contained 15 bases not matched to a gene. CDR3 in DNA: TGTGCCAGCTCACCACCGACGGTTGTGCGGGACAGGGGCTACGAAAAACTGTTTTTT. Translated: CASSPPTVVRDRGYEKLFF.

The rearrangement joins TRBV6-5 to TRBJ2-3; D might be TRBD1 or TRBD2, each matching 5 bases. V was pared by 7 bases and J by 0 bases, with 14 bases between. CDR3 length: 15 residues. Germline V gene lookup returns CDR1 MNHEY and CDR2 SVGAGI. CDR3 in DNA: TGTGCCAGCACTGACGGGACCGCTAGCACAGATACGCAGTATTTT. Translated, it gives CASTDGTASTDTQYF.

At least ten counts were recorded for this clonotype. The rearrangement joins TRBV12-3 or TRBV12-4 to TRBJ1-5, with D maybe TRBD1 (5 bases). The ends were cut back, 5 bases at V and 3 bases at J, with 11 bases in the middle. The CDR3 runs to 14 residues. The CDR3 DNA reads TGTGCCAGCAGTCGGGACCTTTTCAATCAGCCCCAGCATTTT. It translates to CASSRDLFNQPQHF.

This clonotype was counted only a few times. This sequence joins TRBV5-6 and TRBJ2-5; 12 nucleotides match TRBD1. CDR1 is SGHDT and CDR2 is YYEEEE in the germline V gene. V was pared by 0 bases and J by 5 bases, with 8 bases of the junction left unmatched. CDR3 length: 17 residues. The CDR3 DNA is TGTGCCAGCAGCTTGGCTACCGGGACAGGGGGCATGGAGACCCAGTACTTC. It translates to CASSLATGTGGMETQYF.

This clonotype was recorded many times. The chain's CDR3 is CASSQDVRLAGQETQYF. In DNA, the CDR3 is TGTGCCAGCAGCCAAGATGTCAGGCTAGCGGGCCAAGAGACCCAGTACTTC. The gene calls are TRBV4-2 and TRBJ2-5; 8 positions agree with TRBD2. CDR1 is LGHNA, CDR2 YNFKEQ, per germline. The CDR3 covers 17 residues. V shed 0 bases and J 1 base; nucleotides not matched to a gene: 7.

This clonotype was seen ten or more times. V gene TRBV25-1 combines with J gene TRBJ1-1; D is unresolved. The CDR3 loop spans 15 amino acids. Trimming stripped 3 bases from V and 11 bases from J, with 22 bases between. The germline CDR1 and CDR2 sequences are MGHDK and SYGVNS. CDR3 DNA: TGTGCCAGCAGTGAGGGAATCTCAGCGGTTAGGAGGGCTTTCTTT. It encodes CASSEGISAVRRAFF.

This clonotype was seen ten or more times. This chain joins TRBV4-1 and TRBJ2-2, with 7 bases matching TRBD2. V was pared by 4 bases and J by 4 bases, with 12 bases of the junction left unmatched. Germline V gene sequence: CDR1 MGHRA, CDR2 YSYEKL. There are 17 residues in the CDR3. The CDR3 DNA reads TGCGCCAGCAGCCCGTTCTCCCCCGGGACTACCACCGGGGAGCTGTTTTTT. Protein sequence: CASSPFSPGTTTGELFF.

The V gene is TRBV30, the J gene TRBJ1-2; D not certain. V dropped 3 bases and J dropped 5 bases, with 7 bases sitting between them. The CDR3 runs to 11 residues. Germline V gene lookup returns CDR1 GTSNPN and CDR2 SVGIG (reference sequence). This CDR3 reads CAWSPDYGYTF. In nucleotides, the CDR3 is TGTGCCTGGAGCCCCGATTATGGCTACACCTTC.

The CDR3 here is CAWLSSRNTGELFF. Written as DNA, the CDR3 is TGTGCCTGGTTGTCTAGCAGAAACACCGGGGAGCTGTTTTTT. This chain links TRBV30 with TRBJ2-2, with D possibly matching TRBD2 (5 bases). The germline CDR1 and CDR2 sequences are GTSNPN and SVGIG (reference sequence). The CDR3 covers 14 residues. V gave up 5 bases and J gave up 2 bases, with 12 bases separating them.

This clonotype was picked up many times. The chain joins TRBV4-1 to TRBJ2-1; 11 nucleotides align to TRBD2. J gave up 9 bases and V 4 bases, and 8 bases lay outside the gene matches. The germline V gene has CDR1 MGHRA and CDR2 YSYEKL. This CDR3 has 15 amino acids. This chain's CDR3 is CASSLSSGRLGEQFF. CDR3 coding DNA: TGCGCCAGCAGCCTCTCTAGCGGGAGGTTGGGTGAGCAGTTCTTC.

The chain employs TRBV29-1 and TRBJ2-2; 8 nucleotides match TRBD2. V was clipped by 2 bases and J by 6 bases; unmatched bases: 8. The germline V gene has CDR1 SQVTM and CDR2 ANQGSEA. This CDR3 comprises 15 residues. CDR3 residues: CSVEQGTRGSGELFF. In DNA form, the CDR3 reads TGCAGCGTTGAACAGGGGACTAGAGGTTCCGGGGAGCTGTTTTTT.

This clonotype showed up many times. CDR3 coding DNA: TGCAGTGCAACAGCGGGAGATCCCTACAATGAGCAGTTCTTC. Translating gives CSATAGDPYNEQFF. The gene calls are TRBV20-1 and TRBJ2-1; 8 positions match TRBD2. After removal of 6 bases from V and 2 bases from J, the junction contained 6 bases not matched to a gene. CDR3 length: 14 amino acids. CDR1 is DFQATT, CDR2 SNEGSKA, per germline (reference sequence).

This clonotype has at least ten counts. This chain uses TRBV28 with TRBJ2-1, with D possibly being TRBD1 (6 bases). Trimming took 6 bases from V and 11 from J, leaving 14 bases between them. Germline values: CDR1 MDHEN, CDR2 SYDVKM. CDR3 length: 12 residues. CDR3 sequence reads: CASSPGAKQQFF. CDR3 DNA sequence: TGTGCCAGCAGCCCAGGGGCAAAGCAGCAGTTCTTC.

The chain uses TRBV19 and TRBJ1-4; TRBD1 matches at 7 bases. Germline V gene sequence: CDR1 LNHDA, CDR2 SQIVND (reference sequence). The CDR3 is 14 residues long. V trimming: 10 bases; J trimming: 8 bases; junction bases outside the gene matches: 13. DNA for the CDR3: TGTGCCACCAAAGGGACAGCTGAAGGAGAAAAACTGTTTTTT. This encodes CATKGTAEGEKLFF.